These 11 T cell receptor beta chains were all obtained from the same sample, sequenced in a study of cytomegalovirus exposure and HLA in healthy donors. Both 60 Vbeta primers and 13 Jbeta primers went into the PCR. Sequenced by immunoSEQ multiplex PCR; TCRdb stores in-frame clones only, minus some. The data show some 71,000 clones, 74% seen once. Sequenced: PBMCs. The receptors here all came from a young woman in good health and CMV-seropositive.

This clone was counted a few times. The chain couples TRBV5-6 to TRBJ1-3, with D perhaps matching TRBD1 (6 bases). The CDR3 sequence is 16 residues long. CDR1 SGHDT and CDR2 YYEEEE come from the germline V gene. The ends were cut back, 1 base at V and 1 base at J, with 12 bases in the middle. The CDR3 reads CASSLNPGTSGNTIYF. The DNA of the CDR3 is TGTGCCAGCAGCTTGAACCCCGGGACATCTGGAAACACCATATATTTT.

This sequence joins TRBV19 and TRBJ1-2; D gene ambiguous. V was trimmed by 5 bases and J by 0 bases, leaving 7 bases between them. Germline lookup yields CDR1 LNHDA and CDR2 SQIVND (reference sequence). This CDR3 has 13 amino acids. CDR3 region: CASSFQSNYGYTF. The CDR3 DNA reads TGTGCCAGTAGTTTCCAGTCTAACTATGGCTACACCTTC.

This clone qualifies as medium-sized. V usage is TRBV19 and J usage is TRBJ1-1; D possibly corresponds to TRBD1 (5 bases). CDR1 and CDR2 (germline): LNHDA, SQIVND (reference sequence). V was pared by 6 bases and J by 4 bases, with 15 bases between. This CDR3 has 14 residues. CDR3 coding DNA: TGTGCCAGTAGCTTCAGGGTAAGGGGCACTGAAGCTTTCTTT. Encoded protein: CASSFRVRGTEAFF.

This clone appeared a single time. The genes are TRBV6-5 and TRBJ1-1; 9 bases match TRBD1. Germline CDR1 and CDR2: MNHEY and SVGAGI. With V trimmed by 6 bases and J by 5 bases, 10 bases remained unmatched. The CDR3 sequence is 15 residues long. CDR3 bases: TGTGCCAGCAGAGGGACAGGGACTAGGCAGACTGAAGCTTTCTTT. The encoded protein is CASRGTGTRQTEAFF.

The chain links TRBV7-8 to TRBJ2-3; 8 bases match TRBD2. Losses at the gene ends were 5 bases for V and 4 bases for J; bases not matched to a gene: 5. This CDR3 has 14 amino acids. The germline V gene has CDR1 SGHVS and CDR2 FQNEAQ. Written as DNA, the CDR3 is TGTGCCAGCAGCCAGCGGGAGCTGGCAGATACGCAGTATTTT. This gives the protein CASSQRELADTQYF.

This sequence joins TRBV28 and TRBJ1-2; D gene ambiguous. V lost 2 bases and J 3 bases, leaving 7 bases between the germline ends. From germline, CDR1 is MDHEN and CDR2 SYDVKM. The CDR3 spans 13 residues. CDR3: CASSLGQYYGYTF. CDR3 in DNA: TGTGCCAGCAGTTTAGGCCAGTACTATGGCTACACCTTC.

This clone was counted a few times. This rearrangement joins TRBV30 to TRBJ1-1, with 7 bases identical to TRBD1. The CDR3 runs 16 residues. After removal of 4 bases from V and 4 bases from J, the junction contained 15 bases not matched to a gene. Germline V gives CDR1 GTSNPN, CDR2 SVGIG (reference sequence). This CDR3 reads CAWKRQGPTWGTEAFF. The CDR3 DNA reads TGTGCCTGGAAAAGACAGGGACCGACTTGGGGCACTGAAGCTTTCTTT.

The V and J genes are TRBV5-6 and TRBJ2-3, with 7 bases that match TRBD1. The CDR3 runs to 15 residues. CDR1 SGHDT and CDR2 YYEEEE come from the germline V gene. The V and J ends lost 1 base and 4 bases, in that order; junction bases with no gene match: 6. The CDR3 protein is CASSLQGEVPDTQYF. The CDR3 region has the DNA TGTGCCAGCAGCTTGCAGGGGGAAGTCCCAGATACGCAGTATTTT.

The genes are TRBV28 and TRBJ1-5; possible D gene TRBD1, 5 bases. This CDR3 has 14 amino acids. The V end was cut by 4 bases, the J end by 4 bases, with 11 bases between. Germline-derived CDR1 and CDR2 are MDHEN and SYDVKM. The CDR3 nucleotides read TGTGCCAGCAGTTCCCCTGGGGGGAATCAGCCCCAGCATTTT. Protein product: CASSSPGGNQPQHF.

The rearrangement uses TRBV6-1 and TRBJ2-7; 7 bases line up with TRBD2. The germline CDR1 and CDR2 sequences are MNHNS and SASEGT. V dropped 7 bases and J dropped 2; count of bases not matched to a gene: 5. The CDR3 extends over 13 amino acids. CDR3 region: CASKSGGTYEQYF. Here the CDR3 DNA reads TGTGCCAGCAAGTCGGGGGGAACCTACGAGCAGTACTTC.

V is TRBV9 and J is TRBJ2-3; D may be TRBD1 (6 bases). V was shortened by 7 bases and J by 3 bases, with 15 bases between the two germline ends. The germline CDR1 and CDR2 sequences are SGDLS and YYNGEE. This CDR3 spans 14 amino acids. CDR3 region: CASAPFQGTDTQYF. The CDR3 region has the DNA TGTGCCAGCGCACCTTTTCAGGGGACAGATACGCAGTATTTT.